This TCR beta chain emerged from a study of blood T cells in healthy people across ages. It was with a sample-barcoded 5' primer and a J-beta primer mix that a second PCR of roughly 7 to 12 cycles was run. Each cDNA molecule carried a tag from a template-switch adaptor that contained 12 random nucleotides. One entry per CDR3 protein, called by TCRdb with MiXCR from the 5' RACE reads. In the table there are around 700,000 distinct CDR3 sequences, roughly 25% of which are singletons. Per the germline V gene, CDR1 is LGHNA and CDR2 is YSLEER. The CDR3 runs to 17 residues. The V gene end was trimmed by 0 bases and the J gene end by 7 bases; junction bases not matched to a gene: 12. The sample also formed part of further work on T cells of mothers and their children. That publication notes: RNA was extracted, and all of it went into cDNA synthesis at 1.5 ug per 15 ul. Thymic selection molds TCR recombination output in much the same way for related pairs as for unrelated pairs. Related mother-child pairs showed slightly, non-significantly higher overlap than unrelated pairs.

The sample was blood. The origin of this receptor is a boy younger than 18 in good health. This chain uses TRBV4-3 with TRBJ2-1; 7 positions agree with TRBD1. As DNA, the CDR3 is TGCGCCAGCAGCCAAGATATCCGACAGGGCGGTGGTAATGAGCAGTTCTTC. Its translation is CASSQDIRQGGGNEQFF.